A single sample is the source of the 21 T cell receptor beta chains below, sequenced in a study of blood T cell repertoires in COVID-19. Assay: immunoSEQ multiplex PCR; the TCRdb copy retains only in-frame clones and omits some. The data contain about 480,000 clones, roughly 90% of them singletons. The material sequenced was PBMCs or T cells enriched from blood (not recorded which). The source is a woman in her 40s who had recovered from COVID-19.

V gene TRBV11-3 combines with J gene TRBJ2-3; the match to TRBD2 covers 7 bases. V was pared by 10 bases and J by 7 bases, with 8 bases of the junction left unmatched. Germline V CDR1 and CDR2: SGHNT, YENEEA. This CDR3 is built from 12 residues. CDR3 nucleotide sequence: TGTGCCACCGGAGGACTAGGGAATACGCAGTATTTT. It yields the protein CATGGLGNTQYF.

The chain is built from TRBV20-1 and TRBJ1-1; D is perhaps TRBD1 (5 bases). This CDR3 has 11 residues. Trimming removed 3 bases at V and 8 bases at J, with 10 bases between. The germline V gene encodes CDR1 DFQATT and CDR2 SNEGSKA (reference sequence). The CDR3 region is CSASPGQEAFF. CDR3 DNA sequence: TGCAGTGCTAGTCCAGGGCAGGAAGCTTTCTTT.

This sequence joins TRBV19 and TRBJ1-3; D remains unclear. The germline V gene encodes CDR1 LNHDA and CDR2 SQIVND (reference sequence). V was pared by 8 bases and J by 0 bases, with 14 bases between. This CDR3 has 15 residues. This chain's CDR3 is CASRVGGISGNTIYF. The CDR3 nucleotides read TGTGCCAGTCGGGTAGGTGGAATCTCTGGAAACACCATATATTTT.

This chain connects TRBV4-3 to TRBJ2-3, with 8 positions matching TRBD1. Germline values: CDR1 LGHNA, CDR2 YSLEER. CDR3 length: 16 amino acids. V lost 3 bases, J lost 4 bases, and 9 bases stayed unmatched. CDR3 bases: TGCGCCAGCAGCCACTTGACAGGGGATGGGTCAGATACGCAGTATTTT. Translated, it gives CASSHLTGDGSDTQYF.

This clone was detected once. The chain is built from TRBV14 and TRBJ2-1; 8 nucleotides match TRBD1. This CDR3 has 13 amino acids. V lost 5 bases, J lost 9 bases, and 6 bases stayed unmatched. The germline V gene has CDR1 SGHDN and CDR2 FVKESK. This CDR3 is CASSSTGVGEQFF. The CDR3 bases are TGTGCCAGCAGCTCGACAGGGGTAGGTGAGCAGTTCTTC.

The chain recombines TRBV5-1 with TRBJ1-3, with D perhaps matching TRBD1 (6 bases). Per germline, CDR1 SGHRS and CDR2 YFSETQ. The CDR3 spans 15 residues. The germline V and J ends were trimmed by 0 bases and 8 bases, with 15 bases remaining between them. DNA for the CDR3: TGCGCCAGCAGCTTGGCAGGACAGTCTGGTGACACCATATATTTT. Its translation: CASSLAGQSGDTIYF.

CDR3 loop: CASSGGPGTEAFF. The CDR3 coding sequence is TGTGCCAGCAGTGGGGGGCCGGGCACTGAAGCTTTCTTT. This rearrangement joins TRBV2 to TRBJ1-1; D may be TRBD1 (6 bases). Per the germline V gene, CDR1 is SNHLY and CDR2 is FYNNEI. V was trimmed by 4 bases and J by 4 bases, leaving 10 bases between them. The length of the CDR3 is 13 residues.

The J gene is TRBJ1-3, the V gene TRBV6-2 or TRBV6-3; 9 nucleotides align to TRBD1. CDR1 is MNHEY, CDR2 SVGEGT, per germline. V was clipped by 3 bases and J by 0 bases; unmatched bases: 3. CDR3 length: 16 residues. CDR3 loop: CASSYGQGISGNTIYF. Written as DNA, the CDR3 is TGTGCCAGCAGTTATGGACAGGGGATCTCTGGAAACACCATATATTTT.

The genes are TRBV6-1 and TRBJ1-5; D uncertain. CDR3 size: 13 residues. The V gene's germline CDR1 is MNHNS and CDR2 SASEGT. V gave up 1 base and J gave up 4 bases, with 5 bases separating them. The CDR3 bases are TGTGCCAGCAGTGAAGAAGAGAATCAGCCCCAGCATTTT. This translates into CASSEEENQPQHF.

The chain uses TRBV29-1 and TRBJ1-1; 7 positions agree with TRBD1. Germline V gene data show CDR1 as SQVTM and CDR2 as ANQGSEA. The CDR3 totals 13 residues. Germline trimming cut 8 bases from V and 1 base from J; bases unmatched to any gene: 7. The CDR3 here is CSFRGQPNTEAFF. The CDR3 DNA reads TGCAGCTTTCGGGGACAGCCGAACACTGAAGCTTTCTTT.

The gene calls are TRBV4-1 and TRBJ2-1, with 12 bases matching TRBD2. The CDR3 totals 16 residues. The V gene end was trimmed by 0 bases and the J gene end by 10 bases; junction bases not matched to a gene: 7. Germline loops: CDR1 MGHRA, CDR2 YSYEKL. CDR3 loop: CASSQDTLAGGGEQFF. The DNA for the CDR3 is TGCGCCAGCAGCCAAGATACTCTAGCGGGAGGGGGCGAGCAGTTCTTC.

The rearrangement links TRBV7-2 to TRBJ2-7, with TRBD2 matching over 13 bases. The length of the CDR3 is 15 residues. The trim removed 0 bases at V and 6 bases at J, leaving 2 bases unmatched. CDR1 is SGHTA and CDR2 is FQGNSA in the germline V gene. CDR3 region: CASSLAGTSGIEQYF. In DNA form, the CDR3 reads TGTGCCAGCAGCTTAGCGGGGACTAGCGGGATCGAGCAGTACTTC.

The chain carries TRBV7-9 and TRBJ1-6; 9 bases map to TRBD1. Looked up from germline, CDR1 is SEHNR and CDR2 is FQNEAQ (reference sequence). The J segment lost 7 bases and the V segment lost 5 bases, leaving 3 bases of the junction unmatched. This CDR3 comprises 14 residues. The CDR3: CASSVGQGNSPLHF. CDR3 nucleotides: TGTGCCAGCAGCGTAGGACAGGGGAATTCACCCCTCCACTTT.

This chain connects TRBV4-3 to TRBJ1-2; possible D gene TRBD1, 5 bases. V lost 1 base to trimming and J lost 2 bases, with 8 bases between them. The CDR3 contains 14 residues. Germline loops: CDR1 LGHNA, CDR2 YSLEER. CDR3 DNA sequence: TGCGCCAGCAGCCAAGCGGACACGAACTATGGCTACACCTTC. This sequence encodes CASSQADTNYGYTF.

The rearrangement joins TRBV7-9 to TRBJ2-7; TRBD2 might be the D (6 bases). There are 12 residues in the CDR3. V dropped 5 bases and J dropped 9 bases, with 14 bases sitting between them. Germline assignment: CDR1 SEHNR and CDR2 FQNEAQ (reference sequence). This chain's CDR3 is CASSPDPGGQYF. In DNA form, the CDR3 reads TGTGCCAGCAGCCCCGACCCCGGGGGGCAGTACTTC.

The chain carries TRBV3-1 (or the pseudogene TRBV3-2) and TRBJ2-1; 10 positions match TRBD2. This CDR3 has 15 residues. Trimming removed 4 bases from V and 3 bases from J; junction bases left unmatched: 3. CDR1 and CDR2 (germline): LGHDT, YNNKEL (reference sequence). The CDR3 nucleotides read TGTGCCAGCAGCCTAGCGGGAGGTTACTACAATGAGCAGTTCTTC. Translation: CASSLAGGYYNEQFF.

The chain links TRBV11-3 to TRBJ1-6; 8 bases line up with TRBD1. The CDR3 totals 17 residues. V lost 5 bases, J lost 7 bases, and 13 bases stayed unmatched. Germline V gives CDR1 SGHNT, CDR2 YENEEA. The CDR3 coding sequence is TGTGCCAGCAGCAATTCAGGGGGCCTTGTGGCAAATTCACCCCTCCACTTT. It codes for CASSNSGGLVANSPLHF. Based on the CDR3 plus reference TRBV11-3 and TRBJ1-6, the full variable domain is EAGVVQSPRYKIIEKKQPVAFWCNPISGHNTLYWYLQNLGQGPELLIRYENEEAVDDSQLPKDRFSAERLKGVDSTLKIQPAELGDSAVYLCASSNSGGLVANSPLHFGNGTRLTVT.

The chain combines TRBV19 with TRBJ2-7, with 8 bases aligning to TRBD1. Germline assignment: CDR1 LNHDA and CDR2 SQIVND (reference sequence). The CDR3 covers 16 residues. J was trimmed by 0 bases and V by 5 bases; bases with no gene match: 9. The CDR3 coding sequence is TGTGCCAGTAGTGCGGGGACAGGCGTGAGCTCCTACGAGCAGTACTTC. Translation gives CASSAGTGVSSYEQYF.

This chain joins TRBV2 and TRBJ2-1, with 10 bases lining up with TRBD1. J was trimmed by 7 bases and V by 8 bases; bases with no gene match: 5. Germline V gives CDR1 SNHLY, CDR2 FYNNEI. This CDR3 has 13 residues. CDR3 DNA: TGTGCCAGCCTCGGACAGGGGGATAATGAGCAGTTCTTC. This gives the protein CASLGQGDNEQFF.

The chain uses TRBV29-1 and TRBJ1-2; weak D call: TRBD1 (5 bases). V lost 2 bases and J lost 4, with 11 bases in between. Per germline, CDR1 SQVTM and CDR2 ANQGSEA. This CDR3 has 13 residues. The DNA for the CDR3 is TGCAGCGTTGAAAGACAGAGTCTCTATGGCTACACCTTC. This encodes CSVERQSLYGYTF.

The chain couples TRBV10-2 to TRBJ2-3, with D unresolved. The germline V gene encodes CDR1 WSHSY and CDR2 SAAADI. This CDR3 is built from 15 residues. The V and J ends lost 7 bases and 0 bases respectively, with 14 bases between them. DNA for the CDR3: TGCGCCAGCATCGAATCCCCGGTCAGCACAGATACGCAGTATTTT. Residues: CASIESPVSTDTQYF.